The 23 T cell receptor beta chains in this list originate from one sample, sequenced in a study of blood T cell repertoires in COVID-19. The protocol was immunoSEQ multiplex PCR, while the TCRdb copy is restricted to in-frame clones and leaves out a portion. The sample contains around 71,000 clones, about four fifths of which appear only once. Material for sequencing was peripheral blood. These receptors all come from a man between 65 and 85 years old with acute or convalescent COVID-19.

This clone was detected only a few times. The chain couples TRBV19 to TRBJ1-2, with TRBD1 identical over 7 bases. This CDR3 spans 16 amino acids. Germline loops: CDR1 LNHDA, CDR2 SQIVND (reference sequence). V trimming: 7 bases; J trimming: 3 bases; junction bases outside the gene matches: 14. The CDR3 sequence is CASTDRVRQPYYGYTF. DNA of the CDR3: TGTGCCAGTACAGACAGGGTCCGGCAGCCCTACTATGGCTACACCTTC.

This rearrangement joins TRBV19 to TRBJ1-2; 10 nucleotides line up with TRBD1. Trimming cost V 3 bases and J 3 bases; bases outside gene matches: 10. CDR3 length: 17 residues. Germline V CDR1 and CDR2: LNHDA, SQIVND (reference sequence). The CDR3 sequence is CASSILTGGQGDYGYTF. DNA of the CDR3: TGTGCCAGTAGTATTCTAACTGGAGGACAGGGGGACTATGGCTACACCTTC.

This clone has just one count. The chain links TRBV28 to TRBJ2-7; D is ambiguous. V was pared by 2 bases and J by 6 bases, with 11 bases between. Germline V lookup: CDR1 MDHEN, CDR2 SYDVKM. The CDR3 consists of 13 residues. CDR3 sequence (DNA): TGTGCCAGCAGTTTAGATATACACCCCGAGCAGTACTTC. Its translation: CASSLDIHPEQYF.

This rearrangement joins TRBV11-3 to TRBJ2-1; the match to TRBD2 covers 8 bases. The germline V gene has CDR1 SGHNT and CDR2 YENEEA. J gave up 7 bases and V 5 bases, and 4 bases lay outside the gene matches. This CDR3 region has 13 residues. CDR3 coding DNA: TGTGCCAGCAGCCTCTCTAGCGGGAATGAGCAGTTCTTC. Translated: CASSLSSGNEQFF. The full variable domain, in which reference TRBV11-3 and TRBJ2-1 provide the parts outside the CDR3, is EAGVVQSPRYKIIEKKQPVAFWCNPISGHNTLYWYLQNLGQGPELLIRYENEEAVDDSQLPKDRFSAERLKGVDSTLKIQPAELGDSAVYLCASSLSSGNEQFFGPGTRLTVL.

J is TRBJ2-3 and V is TRBV9; 9 positions agree with TRBD2. In germline, CDR1 is SGDLS, CDR2 YYNGEE. Trimming removed 6 bases from V and 2 bases from J; junction bases left unmatched: 10. This CDR3 contains 16 residues. The CDR3 region is CASTLRGTSYTDTQYF. CDR3 nucleotide sequence: TGTGCCAGCACCCTGCGGGGGACTAGCTACACAGATACGCAGTATTTT.

The chain employs TRBV28 and TRBJ2-1; TRBD2 matches 8 bases. The V gene end was trimmed by 5 bases and the J gene end by 2 bases; junction bases not matched to a gene: 8. Germline CDR1 is MDHEN and CDR2 is SYDVKM. This CDR3 has 16 amino acids. Here the CDR3 reads CASSHSQAGAYNEQFF. For the CDR3, the DNA is TGTGCCAGCAGTCATTCCCAAGCGGGGGCCTACAATGAGCAGTTCTTC.

The chain carries TRBV12-3 or TRBV12-4 and TRBJ2-7; 7 nucleotides match TRBD1. The CDR3 extends over 13 amino acids. With 7 bases clipped from V and 1 base from J, the junction kept 4 bases outside the gene matches. In DNA form, the CDR3 reads TGTGCCAGCACCGTGACAGGGTCCTACGAGCAGTACTTC. Its protein is CASTVTGSYEQYF.

The chain has TRBV3-1 (or the pseudogene TRBV3-2) and TRBJ2-1, with TRBD2 identical over 9 bases. This CDR3 region has 14 residues. Losses at the gene ends were 4 bases for V and 5 bases for J; bases not matched to a gene: 3. Germline V gives CDR1 LGHDT, CDR2 YNNKEL (reference sequence). CDR3 sequence: CASSPTSGNNEQFF. For the CDR3, the DNA is TGTGCCAGCAGCCCGACTAGCGGAAACAATGAGCAGTTCTTC.

The chain uses TRBV14 and TRBJ2-2; D may be TRBD2 (6 bases). Germline CDR1 SGHDN, CDR2 FVKESK. V dropped 4 bases and J dropped 5 bases, with 17 bases sitting between them. The CDR3 totals 16 residues. As DNA, the CDR3 is TGTGCCAGCAGCCCCGGGGGAGCCCGAGGGACCGGGGAGCTGTTTTTT. Encoded protein: CASSPGGARGTGELFF.

This sequence joins TRBV2 and TRBJ2-5; 10 positions match TRBD2. The junction had 4 bases not matched to a gene; V was cut back by 1 base and J by 2 bases. Germline lookup yields CDR1 SNHLY and CDR2 FYNNEI. The CDR3 totals 16 residues. CDR3 in amino acids: CASSEGTAGGQETQYF. The CDR3 region has the DNA TGTGCCAGCAGTGAAGGAACAGCGGGAGGGCAAGAGACCCAGTACTTC.

The chain couples TRBV5-4 to TRBJ2-1; 10 bases map to TRBD2. Germline V gene data show CDR1 as SGHNT and CDR2 as YYREEE (reference sequence). With 3 bases clipped from V and 5 bases from J, the junction kept 8 bases outside the gene matches. This CDR3 is built from 16 residues. CDR3 DNA sequence: TGTGCCAGCAGCTCTATTACTAGCGGGACGAACAATGAGCAGTTCTTC. This encodes CASSSITSGTNNEQFF.

The chain is built from TRBV7-6 and TRBJ2-5; 7 positions match TRBD1. Trimming cost V 5 bases and J 6 bases; bases outside gene matches: 15. CDR1 SGHVS and CDR2 FNYEAQ come from the germline V gene. This CDR3 spans 16 amino acids. The CDR3 spells CASSPLQTGKEKTQYF. The CDR3 nucleotides read TGTGCCAGCAGCCCTCTTCAGACAGGGAAGGAAAAGACCCAGTACTTC.

This clone was recorded many times. The rearrangement links TRBV7-2 to TRBJ1-1; D gene ambiguous. The V gene's germline CDR1 is SGHTA and CDR2 FQGNSA. V was clipped by 5 bases and J by 0 bases, with 7 bases between them. This CDR3 has 13 residues. CDR3 coding DNA: TGTGCCAGCAGCCAAGACATGAACACTGAAGCTTTCTTT. Its protein is CASSQDMNTEAFF. The full variable domain, with the rest looked up from reference TRBV7-2 and TRBJ1-1, is GAGVSQSPSNKVTEKGKDVELRCDPISGHTALYWYRQSLGQGLEFLIYFQGNSAPDKSGLPSDRFSAERTGGSVSTLTIQRTQQEDSAVYLCASSQDMNTEAFFGQGTRLTVV.

This clone was observed once. The chain is built from TRBV27 and TRBJ2-1, with a weak D call TRBD1 (6 bases). Trimming took off 3 bases at V and 2 bases at J, with 14 bases between the two ends. From germline, CDR1 is MNHEY and CDR2 SMNVEV (reference sequence). The CDR3 spans 16 residues. The CDR3 reads CASSLRGGQTYNEQFF. CDR3 in DNA: TGTGCCAGCAGTTTGAGGGGCGGACAGACCTACAATGAGCAGTTCTTC.

CDR3 DNA sequence: TGTGCCAGCAGTCGGTGGGGGGATGCAAACATTCAGTACTTC. Its translation is CASSRWGDANIQYF. V usage is TRBV6-5 and J usage is TRBJ2-4; maybe TRBD2 (6 bases). Germline V lookup: CDR1 MNHEY, CDR2 SVGAGI. Deletions cut 5 bases from V and 6 bases from J, with 14 bases between. This CDR3 has 14 amino acids.

The chain carries TRBV7-3 and TRBJ2-2; the D is unclear. V lost 2 bases to trimming and J lost 6 bases, with 10 bases between them. This CDR3 has 14 residues. CDR1 is SGHTA and CDR2 is FQGTGA in the germline V gene. CDR3 coding DNA: TGTGCCAGCAGCTTAGATAGAGTGGCCGGGGAGCTGTTTTTT. Its translation: CASSLDRVAGELFF. The whole variable domain, remainder taken from reference TRBV7-3 and TRBJ2-2, is GAGVSQTPSNKVTEKGKYVELRCDPISGHTALYWYRQSLGQGPEFLIYFQGTGAADDSGLPNDRFFAVRPEGSVSTLKIQRTERGDSAVYLCASSLDRVAGELFFGEGSRLTVL.

This sequence joins TRBV7-2 and TRBJ2-2; D may be TRBD1 (5 bases). Trimming took off 5 bases at V and 4 bases at J, with 8 bases between the two ends. Germline CDR1 is SGHTA and CDR2 is FQGNSA. The CDR3 is 13 amino acids. For the CDR3, the DNA is TGTGCCAGCAGCCGCAGGGTCACCGGGGAGCTGTTTTTT. Residues: CASSRRVTGELFF.

The rearrangement uses TRBV7-2 and TRBJ2-3; the match to TRBD2 covers 12 bases. The CDR3 consists of 19 residues. Per the germline V gene, CDR1 is SGHTA and CDR2 is FQGNSA. J gave up 5 bases and V 1 base, and 13 bases lay outside the gene matches. The CDR3 nucleotides are TGTGCCAGCAGCTTAGGAGGGACTAGCGGGTGGTCCTTCGGAGATACGCAGTATTTT. It codes for CASSLGGTSGWSFGDTQYF.

This chain joins TRBV23-1 and TRBJ2-7; 15 bases line up with TRBD2. TRBV23-1 is placed among ORFs of uncertain function. This CDR3 comprises 19 residues. V dropped 5 bases and J dropped 7; count of bases not matched to a gene: 18. CDR3 nucleotide sequence: TGCGCCAGCAGTTCGCTCTCCGGACTAGCGGGAGGGCCGGTGAGGGAGCAGTACTTC. Its translation: CASSSLSGLAGGPVREQYF.

The chain joins TRBV5-1 to TRBJ1-2, with D tentatively TRBD1 (6 bases). Between the trimmed V and J ends, which lost 4 bases and 2 bases, there was a span of 9 bases. This CDR3 region has 13 residues. Germline assignment: CDR1 SGHRS and CDR2 YFSETQ. In DNA form, the CDR3 reads TGCGCCAGCAGCCCGGACAGCAACTATGGCTACACCTTC. This translates into CASSPDSNYGYTF.

The chain links TRBV28 to TRBJ2-5; no firm D call. The germline V gene encodes CDR1 MDHEN and CDR2 SYDVKM. The CDR3 spans 13 residues. V was cut by 3 bases and J by 3 bases, with 8 bases left in between. The CDR3 loop is CASSLPGEETQYF. The CDR3 DNA sequence: TGTGCCAGCAGTTTGCCCGGAGAAGAGACCCAGTACTTC. Together with reference TRBV28 and TRBJ2-5, the CDR3 gives the full variable domain: DVKVTQSSRYLVKRTGEKVFLECVQDMDHENMFWYRQDPGLGLRLIYFSYDVKMKEKGDIPEGYSVSREKKERFSLILESASTNQTSMYLCASSLPGEETQYFGPGTRLLVL.

The chain combines TRBV19 with TRBJ2-7, with 7 bases lining up with TRBD2. The V and J ends lost 0 bases and 3 bases, in that order; junction bases with no gene match: 5. The CDR3 spans 15 residues. Per germline, CDR1 LNHDA and CDR2 SQIVND (reference sequence). CDR3: CASSIEHGTIYEQYF. The CDR3 coding sequence is TGTGCCAGTAGTATAGAGCACGGGACTATCTACGAGCAGTACTTC. Looking up the rest from reference TRBV19 and TRBJ2-7 gives the full variable domain: DGGITQSPKYLFRKEGQNVTLSCEQNLNHDAMYWYRQDPGQGLRLIYYSQIVNDFQKGDIAEGYSVSREKKESFPLTVTSAQKNPTAFYLCASSIEHGTIYEQYFGPGTRLTVT.

This sequence joins TRBV3-1 (or the pseudogene TRBV3-2) and TRBJ2-7, with D tentatively TRBD1 (5 bases). This CDR3 has 13 residues. Germline CDR1 LGHDT, CDR2 YNNKEL (reference sequence). V was clipped by 4 bases and J by 3 bases, with 10 bases between them. The CDR3 loop reads CASSPPGNYEQYF. The CDR3 DNA follows: TGTGCCAGCAGCCCGCCAGGGAACTACGAGCAGTACTTC.